This entry describes one TCR beta chain. The use of a sample-barcoded 5' primer and a J-beta primer mix characterized a second PCR of about 6 to 12 cycles. From the 5' RACE reads, TCRdb called clonotypes with MiXCR, one entry per CDR3 protein. The sample shows roughly 700,000 distinct CDR3 sequences, 20% to 30% of them seen only once. This entry is derived from a study of blood T cells in healthy people across ages. The CDR3 length is 17 residues. The V gene's germline CDR1 is KGHSH and CDR2 LQKENI. The ends were cut back, 0 bases at V and 4 bases at J, with 19 bases in the middle. The same sample was also studied in work on T cells of mothers and their children. From that second work: A handful of children, together with their three healthy Caucasian mothers, made up the donors.

This receptor was obtained from a boy aged 5-17 years in good health. The chain is built from TRBV18 and TRBJ2-7, with a possible D match to TRBD1 (6 bases). The sequencing sample was made of blood. CDR3 sequence reads: CASSPPGLQGLVYEQYF. Here the CDR3 DNA reads TGTGCCAGCTCACCACCCGGTCTCCAGGGGCTAGTGTACGAGCAGTACTTC.